This T cell receptor beta chain was captured by sequencing in a study of T cells in Graves' hyperthyroidism and ophthalmopathy. V lost 2 bases, J lost 0 bases, and 7 bases lay in between. CDR3 length equals 14 residues. The germline gives CDR1 MDHEN, CDR2 SYDVKM. This clonotype has ten or more counts. The antigen is not known. Researchers amplified the TCR beta CDR3 regions from RNA transcripts. Primed by the HTBI set, a first-round RT-PCR was run on the TCR CDR3. From the multiplex PCR reads, TCRdb called clonotypes with MiXCR, one entry per CDR3 protein. The profile shows 550,000 to 700,000 distinct CDR3 sequences, around 15% of them singletons. General study points: Most thyroid clonotypes that were expanded above 0.001 also turned up in blood. Ophthalmopathy was told apart from stable hyperthyroidism by a 13 V-J model.

Ophthalmopathy in the patients scored at least 3 on Clinical Activity Score and at least 4 on NOSPECS grade, lasting under 3 months. The TCR originated in a woman aged 40 to 55 with Graves' ophthalmopathy. Sequencing was performed on blood. The V and J genes are TRBV28 and TRBJ1-2; a weak D match, TRBD1 (6 bases). The CDR3 sequence: CASSLGGPNYGYTF. The CDR3 bases are TGTGCCAGCAGTTTAGGGGGCCCTAACTATGGCTACACCTTC.